This T cell receptor beta chain was sequenced in a study of blood T cell repertoires in COVID-19. Study background: There were acute and convalescent COVID-19 samples, and they came from the United States, Italy and Spain. T cells, B-cell-depleted T cells, or PBMCs supplied cDNA or gDNA.

V gave up 1 base and J gave up 6 bases, with 6 bases separating them. This CDR3 contains 12 residues. Germline V gene data show CDR1 as GTSNPN and CDR2 as SVGIG (reference sequence). TCRdb's copy holds only in-frame clones and misses some; the assay was immunoSEQ multiplex PCR. The sample has roughly 130,000 clones, around nine tenths seen once. This TCR derives from a woman aged 45-65 years who had recovered from COVID-19. Sequencing input: PBMCs or T cells enriched from blood (not recorded which). The V and J genes are TRBV30 and TRBJ1-4; D not resolved. This chain's CDR3 is CAWSESDEKLFF. DNA of the CDR3: TGTGCCTGGAGTGAGTCAGATGAAAAACTGTTTTTT.